The rows below give T cell receptor beta chains drawn from one sample of a study of blood T cells in healthy people across ages. One entry per CDR3 protein, called by TCRdb with MiXCR from the 5' RACE reads. The sample includes about 780,000 distinct CDR3 sequences, less than 60% of them seen just once. The specimen was blood. The receptors shown here come from a man aged 80 or over in good health. CDR3s include the opening cysteine and the closing phenylalanine or tryptophan. Each record gives: clone size, V gene, D gene, J gene, CDR3 length, CDR3 protein, CDR3 DNA. D genes are given only for firm matches. Only part of the rows carry a size: once, few, many, or a class if the clone is expanded.

NA,TRBV6-2/TRBV6-3,NA,TRBJ1-2,15,CASSYSRLQNYGYTF,TGTGCCAGCAGTTACTCGAGGCTGCAGAACTATGGCTACACCTTC
many,TRBV27,TRBD1,TRBJ2-1,14,CASSPGQGLNEQFF,TGTGCCAGCAGCCCGGGACAGGGCCTCAATGAGCAGTTCTTC
NA,TRBV20-1,TRBD1,TRBJ1-1,14,CSARVGGDVTEAFF,TGCAGTGCTAGAGTAGGGGGCGATGTCACTGAAGCTTTCTTT
NA,TRBV27,TRBD1,TRBJ2-1,15,CASSLLQGVLNEQFF,TGTGCCAGCAGTTTACTACAGGGGGTATTGAATGAGCAGTTCTTC
NA,TRBV20-1,TRBD2,TRBJ2-1,14,CSATIAGGFNEQFF,TGCAGTGCTACCATAGCGGGAGGATTCAATGAGCAGTTCTTC
many,TRBV6-1,TRBD1,TRBJ2-7,12,CASRDRGYEQYF,TGTGCCAGCAGGGACAGGGGTTACGAGCAGTACTTC
few,TRBV4-1,TRBD2,TRBJ2-1,19,CASSQDQVLAGGPYNEQFF,TGCGCCAGCAGCCAAGATCAGGTACTAGCGGGAGGTCCCTACAATGAGCAGTTCTTC
NA,TRBV14,NA,TRBJ1-1,12,CASSQGTWGAFF,TGTGCCAGCAGCCAGGGGACATGGGGAGCTTTCTTT
NA,TRBV7-2,TRBD2,TRBJ2-1,16,CASSLRSAGGRNEQFF,TGTGCCAGCAGCTTACGCTCAGCGGGAGGGAGGAATGAGCAGTTCTTC
once,TRBV2,TRBD2,TRBJ2-4,15,CASRRLAGDENIQYF,TGTGCCAGCAGGAGGCTAGCGGGGGACGAAAACATTCAGTACTTC
NA,TRBV15,NA,TRBJ2-7,15,CATSSPDTGTYEQYF,TGTGCCACCAGCAGTCCGGACACGGGAACCTACGAGCAGTACTTC
few,TRBV5-1,TRBD2,TRBJ2-5,16,CASSYRTSGRGETQYF,TGCGCCAGCAGCTACCGGACTAGCGGGAGGGGTGAGACCCAGTACTTC
NA,TRBV29-1,NA,TRBJ2-4,14,CSVAEGLAKNIQYF,TGCAGCGTTGCGGAGGGCCTAGCCAAAAACATTCAGTACTTC
few,TRBV5-1,NA,TRBJ2-1,17,CASSTGVGVEGLNEQFF,TGCGCCAGCAGCACAGGGGTAGGAGTGGAGGGCCTCAATGAGCAGTTCTTC
NA,TRBV7-9,TRBD1,TRBJ1-2,14,CASSLTGTNYGYTF,TGTGCCAGCAGCTTGACAGGGACTAACTATGGCTACACCTTC
many,TRBV3-1,TRBD2,TRBJ2-2,16,CASSRYWSGKGGELFF,TGTGCCAGCAGCCGATATTGGAGCGGGAAAGGCGGGGAGCTGTTTTTT
NA,TRBV20-1,TRBD2,TRBJ2-5,14,CSARDPLARKTQYF,TGCAGTGCTAGAGATCCACTAGCGAGGAAGACCCAGTACTTC
few,TRBV28,TRBD1,TRBJ1-6,15,CASSLDRDSLSPLHF,TGTGCCAGCAGTTTAGACCGGGACAGCTTATCACCCCTCCACTTT
NA,TRBV9,TRBD2,TRBJ2-7,15,CASSAKTSGSHEQYF,TGTGCCAGCAGCGCTAAGACTAGCGGGAGTCATGAGCAGTACTTC
NA,TRBV29-1,NA,TRBJ2-1,13,CSLMGSGNNEQFF,TGCAGCCTGATGGGGAGTGGGAACAATGAGCAGTTCTTC
NA,TRBV9,NA,TRBJ2-7,15,CASSPGTGPSYEQYF,TGTGCCAGCAGTCCCGGGACTGGACCCTCCTACGAGCAGTACTTC
few,TRBV20-1,TRBD1,TRBJ1-2,13,CSARTGTDYGYTF,TGCAGTGCTAGAACCGGGACAGACTATGGCTACACCTTC
NA,TRBV7-9,NA,TRBJ2-5,14,CASRPAGVQETQYF,TGTGCCAGCAGGCCCGCAGGGGTGCAAGAGACCCAGTACTTC
NA,TRBV7-9,NA,TRBJ2-3,11,CASSLSGAQYF,TGTGCCAGCAGCCTATCAGGTGCGCAGTATTTT
many,TRBV7-2,TRBD2,TRBJ2-3,14,CASSPGLAVDTQYF,TGTGCCAGCAGCCCGGGACTAGCAGTAGATACGCAGTATTTT
few,TRBV6-5,TRBD1,TRBJ1-2,15,CASSYSRDSPRGYTF,TGTGCCAGCAGTTACTCCCGGGACAGCCCTAGGGGCTACACCTTC
NA,TRBV3-1,NA,TRBJ1-2,13,CASSLGQGIVYTF,TGTGCCAGCAGCCTAGGTCAGGGGATTGTTTACACCTTC
few,TRBV6-2/TRBV6-3,TRBD2,TRBJ2-3,15,CASSYRTSGSNSWYF,TGTGCCAGCAGTTACCGGACTAGCGGGAGTAACTCTTGGTATTTT